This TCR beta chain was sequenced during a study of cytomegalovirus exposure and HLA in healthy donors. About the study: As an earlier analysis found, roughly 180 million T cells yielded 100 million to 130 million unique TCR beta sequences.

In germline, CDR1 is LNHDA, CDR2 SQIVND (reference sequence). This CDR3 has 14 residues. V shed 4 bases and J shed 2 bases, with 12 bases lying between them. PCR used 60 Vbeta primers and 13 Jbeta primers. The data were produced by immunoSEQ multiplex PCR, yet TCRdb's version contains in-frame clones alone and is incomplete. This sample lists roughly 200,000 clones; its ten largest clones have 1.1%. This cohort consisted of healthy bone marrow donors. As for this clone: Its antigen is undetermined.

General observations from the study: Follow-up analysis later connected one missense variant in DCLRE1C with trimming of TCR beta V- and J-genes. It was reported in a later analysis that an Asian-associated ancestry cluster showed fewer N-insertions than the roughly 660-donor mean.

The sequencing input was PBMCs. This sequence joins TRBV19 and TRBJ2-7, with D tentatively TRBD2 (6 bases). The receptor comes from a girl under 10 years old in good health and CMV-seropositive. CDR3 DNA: TGTGCCAGTAGTACGCGGACTAATCCCTACGAGCAGTACTTC. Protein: CASSTRTNPYEQYF. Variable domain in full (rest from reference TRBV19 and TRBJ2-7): DGGITQSPKYLFRKEGQNVTLSCEQNLNHDAMYWYRQDPGQGLRLIYYSQIVNDFQKGDIAEGYSVSREKKESFPLTVTSAQKNPTAFYLCASSTRTNPYEQYFGPGTRLTVT.